Sequencing of this T cell receptor (beta chain) was carried out in a study of vaccination and CD4 T cells after COVID-19. Study summary: Participants got two doses of BNT162b2 or mRNA-1273 vaccine. Overlapping spike peptides of SARS-CoV-2, HCoV-NL63, HCoV-OC43 and HCoV-229E were used, and cells were stimulated with them.

The treatment denotes: approximately 9-day PBMC culture with coronavirus spike peptide pools or control peptides (ViraFEST assay). In the ViraFEST assay, peptide-pool expansion preceded TCR sequencing of expanded clonotypes. The germline gives CDR1 MNHEY, CDR2 SVGAGI. The CDR3 runs to 16 residues. Between the trimmed V and J ends, which lost 2 bases and 3 bases, there was a span of 17 bases. As to this clonotype: Its matching antigen is unknown.

Sequencing of cultured CD4+ T cell DNA used the Oncomine TCR Beta short-read assay. TCRdb used MiXCR to reprocess the PCR reads, holding one entry per CDR3 protein. The sample has roughly 10,000 distinct CDR3 sequences, around 78% seen once. This TCR was recovered from a human donor who had recovered from COVID-19. Sequenced input: CD4+ T cells from blood, cultured in vitro. The chain has TRBV6-5 and TRBJ2-7; TRBD1 might be the D (6 bases). CDR3 in DNA: TGTGCCAGCAGTTACGTCGTGGTGGGACAAAACTACGAGCAGTACTTC. This translates into CASSYVVVGQNYEQYF.